This is a list of T cell receptor beta chains from one sample in a study of T cell responses to AZD1222 COVID-19 vaccine. Profiled with immunoSEQ multiplex PCR; TCRdb holds only in-frame clones, not every one. The sample lists 90,000 to 150,000 clones, roughly nine tenths occurring once. Sequencing was performed on peripheral blood, taken on day 0 of AZD1222 vaccination. Source of these receptors: an adult in good health. Both conserved end residues are part of each CDR3. A D gene is named only where the DNA matches it firmly. Clone size is stated in some rows and not others, as once, few, many or a class when expanded.

>few|NA|13|TRBJ1-1|TRBV7-9
TGTGCCAGCAGCTGGGGCCTGAACACTGAAGCTTTCTTT
CASSWGLNTEAFF
>NA|NA|15|TRBJ2-3|TRBV9
TGTGCCAGCAGCGCCCGACTGCTTAGCACAGATACGCAGTATTTT
CASSARLLSTDTQYF
>NA|TRBD1|14|TRBJ1-2|TRBV7-9
TGTGCCAGCAGCTCCTCCGGGACAGGGGATGGCTACACCTTC
CASSSSGTGDGYTF
>NA|NA|14|TRBJ2-7|TRBV28
TGTGCCAGCAGTTTGACCGGCAACAGATACGAGCAGTACTTC
CASSLTGNRYEQYF
>NA|TRBD1|15|TRBJ1-6|TRBV30
TGTGCCTGGAGTTCGTACAGGGGATCAGGGTCACCCCTCCACTTT
CAWSSYRGSGSPLHF
>NA|TRBD1|15|TRBJ1-1|TRBV6-5
TGTGCCAGCAACATACAGGGGAGTTTTAACACTGAAGCTTTCTTT
CASNIQGSFNTEAFF
>NA|NA|14|TRBJ1-3|TRBV7-2
TGTGCCAGCAGCTTCGACCCGGCGGGAAACACCATATATTTT
CASSFDPAGNTIYF
>NA|NA|14|TRBJ1-5|TRBV7-2
TGTGCCAGCAGCCGCCCCAACGGCAATCAGCCCCAGCATTTT
CASSRPNGNQPQHF
>NA|TRBD2|18|TRBJ2-2|TRBV3-1/TRBV3-2
TGTGCCAGCAGCCAAGGGGGACTAGCGGGGGAATACACCGGGGAGCTGTTTTTT
CASSQGGLAGEYTGELFF
>NA|NA|13|TRBJ2-7|TRBV6-5
TGTGCCAGCCAAGGGGGTCCCTCCTACGAGCAGTACTTC
CASQGGPSYEQYF
>NA|NA|18|TRBJ1-3|TRBV5-1
TGCGCCAGCAGCTTGGACGGCCCCAGCGGAGGATCTGGAAACACCATATATTTT
CASSLDGPSGGSGNTIYF
>NA|NA|15|TRBJ1-1|TRBV6-2/TRBV6-3
TGTGCCAGCAGCCGGGACGAGGAGGTGAACACTGAAGCTTTCTTT
CASSRDEEVNTEAFF
>NA|NA|11|TRBJ2-3|TRBV12-3/TRBV12-4
TGTGCCAGCAGTAACACAGATACGCAGTATTTT
CASSNTDTQYF
>NA|NA|14|TRBJ2-1|TRBV5-1
TGCGCCAGCAGCTTGGACAGGGAATGGAATGAGCAGTTCTTC
CASSLDREWNEQFF
>NA|NA|16|TRBJ1-1|TRBV7-6
TGTGCCAGCAGCCTGTCGACTTCGGGAAGGGACACTGAAGCTTTCTTT
CASSLSTSGRDTEAFF
>NA|NA|15|TRBJ2-3|TRBV7-9
TGTGCCAGCAGCCCGCCAGGACAGCCGACAGATACGCAGTATTTT
CASSPPGQPTDTQYF
>NA|TRBD1|12|TRBJ1-2|TRBV29-1
TGCAGCGGATCCAGAACGGACAGGGCTGACACCTTC
CSGSRTDRADTF
>NA|TRBD2|18|TRBJ2-3|TRBV10-2
TGCGCCAGCAGTTTTAGCGGGGGGACCACTCCCCGCACAGATACGCAGTATTTT
CASSFSGGTTPRTDTQYF
>NA|NA|13|TRBJ1-5|TRBV4-1
TGCGCCAGCAGCCAATGGAGCAATCAGCCCCAGCATTTT
CASSQWSNQPQHF
>NA|NA|13|TRBJ2-5|TRBV5-1
TGCGCCAGCAGCTTTGGAGTCCAAGAGACCCAGTACTTC
CASSFGVQETQYF
>NA|TRBD2|15|TRBJ2-5|TRBV13
TGTGCCAGCAGCAGACGGACTAGCGGGGGTGAGACCCAGTACTTC
CASSRRTSGGETQYF
>NA|TRBD2|13|TRBJ2-5|TRBV12-3/TRBV12-4
TGTGCCAGCACCACCTCAGGACTAGCGGTCCAGTACTTC
CASTTSGLAVQYF
>NA|NA|15|TRBJ1-6|TRBV6-2/TRBV6-3
TGTGCCAGCAGTTACCGGGTTTTCCAATTTTCACCCCTCCACTTT
CASSYRVFQFSPLHF
>NA|TRBD1|14|TRBJ2-2|TRBV6-4
TGTGCCAGCAGTCAGGACAGGGGAACCGGGGAGCTGTTTTTT
CASSQDRGTGELFF
>NA|TRBD1|15|TRBJ1-1|TRBV28
TGTGCCAGCAGTTTCCTTGACAGGGGGTATACTGAAGCTTTCTTT
CASSFLDRGYTEAFF
>NA|TRBD2|11|TRBJ2-1|TRBV6-5
TGTGCCAGCAGAGCGGGGAATGAGCAGTTCTTC
CASRAGNEQFF
>NA|NA|15|TRBJ1-1|TRBV10-3
TGTGCCATCAGTGAGAGACAGGCAATGAACACTGAAGCTTTCTTT
CAISERQAMNTEAFF
>NA|NA|15|TRBJ2-7|TRBV6-2/TRBV6-3
TGTGCCAGCAGTTACTCGATACCGGGCTCCTACGAGCAGTACTTC
CASSYSIPGSYEQYF
>once|NA|12|TRBJ1-2|TRBV27
TGTGCCAGCAGACAGGGATCAGGGGGCTACACCTTC
CASRQGSGGYTF
>NA|TRBD1|15|TRBJ1-2|TRBV24-1
TGTGCCACCAGTGACACGAAGACAGGGGCCTATGGCTACACCTTC
CATSDTKTGAYGYTF
>NA|TRBD1|16|TRBJ1-2|TRBV24-1
TGTGCCACCAGTGAGGGGGACAGCCCAGGGGGTTATGGCTACACCTTC
CATSEGDSPGGYGYTF
>NA|TRBD2|15|TRBJ2-1|TRBV11-2
TGTGCCAGCAGCTTAAGGCTAGCGGGGGTCAATGAGCAGTTCTTC
CASSLRLAGVNEQFF
>once|NA|15|TRBJ2-7|TRBV3-1/TRBV3-2
TGTGCCAGCAGCCAAGCCGGGGGTAAGACCTACGAGCAGTACTTC
CASSQAGGKTYEQYF
>NA|TRBD1|18|TRBJ2-5|TRBV6-1
TGTGCCAGCAGTGACTTCGGGACAGTTAAACAGTCGGAAGAGACCCAGTACTTC
CASSDFGTVKQSEETQYF
>NA|NA|15|TRBJ1-1|TRBV7-9
TGTGCCAGCAGCTTAGGTCTGGGCTTGGACACTGAAGCTTTCTTT
CASSLGLGLDTEAFF
>NA|TRBD1|12|TRBJ1-2|TRBV10-3
TGTGCCAGCCTAAAGGGGGCCTATGGCTACACCTTC
CASLKGAYGYTF
>once|NA|14|TRBJ1-5|TRBV7-8
TGTGCCAGCAGAGGACCGCTTAGCAATCAGCCCCAGCATTTT
CASRGPLSNQPQHF
>NA|TRBD1|16|TRBJ2-1|TRBV27
TGTGCCAGCAGTGGATCCGGGACAGGGGAGAGGCATGAGCAGTTCTTC
CASSGSGTGERHEQFF
>NA|TRBD1|14|TRBJ1-3|TRBV29-1
TGCAGCGTTGATCGGACAGGGAGTGGAAACACCATATATTTT
CSVDRTGSGNTIYF
>NA|TRBD2|17|TRBJ2-2|TRBV4-1
TGCGCCAGCAGCCAGCCCCTGACTAGCAGCGTAACCGGGGAGCTGTTTTTT
CASSQPLTSSVTGELFF
>few|NA|16|TRBJ1-6|TRBV6-1
TGTGCCAGCAGTGTGTCGAGGACAGTCTATAATTCACCCCTCCACTTT
CASSVSRTVYNSPLHF
>NA|NA|14|TRBJ1-1|TRBV28
TGTGCCAGCAGTTTATCCTTGGACAGACCTGAAGCTTTCTTT
CASSLSLDRPEAFF
>NA|TRBD1|18|TRBJ2-6|TRBV7-3
TGTGCCAGCAGCTTCCCGGGACAGGAGTCAACTGGGGCCAACGTCCTGACTTTC
CASSFPGQESTGANVLTF
>NA|NA|17|TRBJ2-6|TRBV7-9
TGTGCGACGAGGGGCGGCAGGGTCTTTTCTGGGGCCAACGTCCTGACTTTC
CATRGGRVFSGANVLTF
>NA|NA|16|TRBJ1-6|TRBV5-6
TGTGCCAGCAGCTTGGAGGGAAGCTCCTATAATTCACCCCTCCACTTT
CASSLEGSSYNSPLHF
>NA|NA|13|TRBJ2-3|TRBV28
TGTGCCAGCCTAAGTCGGAACGAGGATACGCAGTATTTT
CASLSRNEDTQYF
>NA|NA|13|TRBJ1-6|TRBV5-5
TGTGCCAGCAGCCCTACTAGTGGTTCACCCCTCCACTTT
CASSPTSGSPLHF
>NA|NA|13|TRBJ1-1|TRBV5-1
TGCGCCAGCTCCCATGAGGGGGAAAGATGGGCTTTCTTT
CASSHEGERWAFF
>once|NA|15|TRBJ1-4|TRBV9
TGTGCCAGCAGCCACCGAGAGGGAACTAATGAAAAACTGTTTTTT
CASSHREGTNEKLFF